What follows is one TCR beta chain and its context. Its antigen is undetermined. Sequencing used immunoSEQ multiplex PCR; TCRdb keeps in-frame clones, though not all of them. The sample holds approximately 170,000 clones, roughly nine tenths seen once. The data were taken from a study of lymphopenia after photon versus proton radiotherapy. Study-level points and caveats: Authors raise, but do not show, better survival with proton therapy. Oligoclonal CD8+ Temra expansion after nadir drove photon patients' diversity drop. Proton therapy kept repertoires fairly stable, unlike photons, which gained effector/memory cells.

The sample in question was peripheral blood, obtained from a patient treated with photon-based radiotherapy. This TCR came from a man aged 50-60 years with gastric cancer.

The CDR3 DNA reads as TGCGCCAGCAGCTACCGGGACCCGGGGGGTGAGCAGTTCTTC. This codes for CASSYRDPGGEQFF. V and J are TRBV5-1 and TRBJ2-1; 7 bases line up with TRBD2. With 3 bases clipped from V and 9 bases from J, the junction kept 9 bases outside the gene matches. Germline values: CDR1 SGHRS, CDR2 YFSETQ. The length of the CDR3 is 14 residues.